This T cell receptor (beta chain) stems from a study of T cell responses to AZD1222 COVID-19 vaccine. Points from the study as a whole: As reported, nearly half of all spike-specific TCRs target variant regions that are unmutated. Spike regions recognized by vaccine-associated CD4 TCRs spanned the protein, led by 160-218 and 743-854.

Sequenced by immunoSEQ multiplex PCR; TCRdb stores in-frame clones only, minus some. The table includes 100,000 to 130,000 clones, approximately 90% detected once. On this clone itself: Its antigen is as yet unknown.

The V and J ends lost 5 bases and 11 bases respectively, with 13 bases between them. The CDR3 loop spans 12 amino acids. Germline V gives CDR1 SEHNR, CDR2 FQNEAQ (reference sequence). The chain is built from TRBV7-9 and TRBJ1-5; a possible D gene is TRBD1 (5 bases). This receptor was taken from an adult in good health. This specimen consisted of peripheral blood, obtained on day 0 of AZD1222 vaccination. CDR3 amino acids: CASSTEAGAQHF. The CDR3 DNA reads TGTGCCAGCAGCACCGAGGCGGGGGCCCAGCATTTT. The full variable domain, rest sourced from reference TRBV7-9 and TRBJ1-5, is DTGVSQNPRHKITKRGQNVTFRCDPISEHNRLYWYRQTLGQGPEFLTYFQNEAQLEKSRLLSDRFSAERPKGSFSTLEIQRTEQGDSAMYLCASSTEAGAQHFGDGTRLSIL.